Each of the 13 T cell receptor beta chains below was sequenced from the same sample in a study of T cell changes during pregnancy in multiple sclerosis (dated by TCRdb to about 2019). Receptors were amplified or captured by the immunoSEQ multiplex PCR assay. TCRdb's version of the immuneACCESS table is confined to in-frame rearrangements and falls short of the full clone set. An unresolved V gene accounts for under half of the shortfall where checked; the remainder is of unknown origin. Within this sample are about 42,000 clones, with approximately 96% of them counted one time only. Of the sample, roughly 0.9% is held by the ten largest clones. Here the sequenced sample was peripheral blood, taken in the second trimester of pregnancy. Source of these receptors: a female donor with multiple sclerosis, enrolled in a pregnancy study.

The DNA for the CDR3 is TGTGCCAGCAGTATTAGGACTATGGGTGAGCAGTACTTC. Amino acids: CASSIRTMGEQYF. This chain links TRBV28 with TRBJ2-7, with D possibly matching TRBD2 (6 bases). Germline values: CDR1 MDHEN, CDR2 SYDVKM. The CDR3 has 13 amino acids. V lost 5 bases and J 7 bases, leaving 15 bases between the germline ends.

The rearrangement uses TRBV9 and TRBJ1-5, with D uncertain. Trimming took 4 bases from V and 3 from J, leaving 8 bases between them. Germline V gene sequence: CDR1 SGDLS, CDR2 YYNGEE. The CDR3 consists of 13 residues. The CDR3 sequence is CASSRGTNQPQHF. As DNA, the CDR3 is TGTGCCAGCAGCCGGGGTACCAATCAGCCCCAGCATTTT.

This rearrangement joins TRBV7-2 to TRBJ2-7; 12 bases are shared with TRBD2. Germline lookup yields CDR1 SGHTA and CDR2 FQGNSA. The CDR3 contains 13 residues. Trimming took 6 bases from V and 4 from J; bases not matched to a gene: 1. The CDR3 DNA reads as TGTGCCAGCAGACTAGCGGGAGGATACGAGCAGTACTTC. It is translated as CASRLAGGYEQYF. Full variable domain (remainder filled in from reference TRBV7-2 and TRBJ2-7): GAGVSQSPSNKVTEKGKDVELRCDPISGHTALYWYRQSLGQGLEFLIYFQGNSAPDKSGLPSDRFSAERTGGSVSTLTIQRTQQEDSAVYLCASRLAGGYEQYFGPGTRLTVT.

The genes are TRBV9 and TRBJ2-7, with 7 bases aligning to TRBD1. Germline-derived CDR1 and CDR2 are SGDLS and YYNGEE. The CDR3 runs to 14 residues. Losses at the gene ends were 0 bases for V and 2 bases for J; bases not matched to a gene: 2. CDR3 amino acids: CASSVGGGPYEQYF. CDR3 nucleotides: TGTGCCAGCAGCGTAGGAGGGGGCCCCTACGAGCAGTACTTC.

The chain uses TRBV28 and TRBJ2-7, with 9 nucleotides matching TRBD1. The germline V gene encodes CDR1 MDHEN and CDR2 SYDVKM. V shed 4 bases, J shed 5 bases, and the junction held 9 bases outside the gene matches. The CDR3 contains 15 residues. The CDR3 bases are TGTGCCAGCAGTTCCCCCGGGACAGGGTCCCACGAGCAGTACTTC. Translation gives CASSSPGTGSHEQYF.

The rearrangement links TRBV6-1 to TRBJ2-2, with 7 bases aligning to TRBD1. This CDR3 comprises 16 residues. Germline CDR1 and CDR2: MNHNS and SASEGT. With 4 bases clipped from V and 1 base from J, the junction kept 6 bases outside the gene matches. This CDR3 reads CASSAQTGRNTGELFF. In DNA form, the CDR3 reads TGTGCCAGCAGTGCTCAGACAGGGCGGAACACCGGGGAGCTGTTTTTT.

The V and J genes are TRBV27 and TRBJ1-4, with D possibly TRBD1 on 5 matching bases. Looked up from germline, CDR1 is MNHEY and CDR2 is SMNVEV (reference sequence). Between the trimmed V and J ends, which lost 3 bases and 7 bases, there was a span of 9 bases. This CDR3 has 13 residues. The CDR3 DNA reads as TGTGCCAGCAGTTTGGGGGGGATTGAAAAACTGTTTTTT. This codes for CASSLGGIEKLFF.

This sequence joins TRBV19 and TRBJ2-7, with D possibly matching TRBD2 (5 bases). The CDR3 covers 13 residues. V was cut by 5 bases and J by 6 bases, with 14 bases left in between. Germline values: CDR1 LNHDA, CDR2 SQIVND (reference sequence). The CDR3 DNA reads TGTGCCAGTAGTTTCGAACGGGGTGGCGAGCAGTACTTC. Its translation is CASSFERGGEQYF.

The chain couples TRBV7-2 to TRBJ2-7; 9 bases are a match to TRBD2. V trimming: 0 bases; J trimming: 3 bases; junction bases outside the gene matches: 6. The CDR3 contains 16 residues. Looked up from germline, CDR1 is SGHTA and CDR2 is FQGNSA. The CDR3 is CASSLAGGRAGYEQYF. The CDR3 nucleotides read TGTGCCAGCAGCTTAGCTGGCGGGAGGGCCGGCTACGAGCAGTACTTC.

This sequence joins TRBV2 and TRBJ1-2; the match to TRBD1 covers 10 bases. From germline, CDR1 is SNHLY and CDR2 FYNNEI. This CDR3 has 14 residues. V dropped 5 bases and J dropped 3; count of bases not matched to a gene: 3. The DNA for the CDR3 is TGTGCCAGCAGTCGGGACAGGGGTGACTATGGCTACACCTTC. This translates into CASSRDRGDYGYTF.

This chain links TRBV6-6 with TRBJ2-5; TRBD2 agrees at 8 bases. The germline V gene encodes CDR1 MNHNY and CDR2 SVGAGI (reference sequence). Losses at the gene ends were 4 bases for V and 0 bases for J; bases not matched to a gene: 7. CDR3 length: 16 residues. The CDR3 nucleotides are TGTGCCAGCAGTTCGTTAGCGGGACGGTACCAAGAGACCCAGTACTTC. This translates into CASSSLAGRYQETQYF.

V and J are TRBV7-2 and TRBJ2-7, with D perhaps matching TRBD2 (5 bases). Looked up from germline, CDR1 is SGHTA and CDR2 is FQGNSA. CDR3 length: 14 amino acids. Trimming took off 4 bases at V and 5 bases at J, with 15 bases between the two ends. The CDR3: CASSSLALGDEQYF. CDR3 DNA sequence: TGTGCCAGCAGCTCCCTAGCCCTCGGAGACGAGCAGTACTTC.

The J gene is TRBJ2-3, the V gene TRBV14; D is uncertain. V was cut by 5 bases and J by 2 bases, with 20 bases left in between. CDR3 length equals 17 residues. The germline V gene has CDR1 SGHDN and CDR2 FVKESK. CDR3 region: CASSVLRSRRFTDTQYF. The CDR3 bases are TGTGCCAGCAGCGTTCTCCGGAGTCGCAGATTCACAGATACGCAGTATTTT.